Listed here are 10 T cell receptor beta chains from one sample, sequenced in a study of CD8 T cells in ankylosing spondylitis. Study results and limitations: Characteristic, it appeared, of ankylosing spondylitis blood was a TCR beta motif of 7 or 8 highly homologous variants.

TCRdb passed the 5' RACE reads through MiXCR, listing each CDR3 protein once. The profile covers about 540,000 distinct CDR3 sequences, with approximately 12% appearing a single time and 6.8% taken by the ten largest. No antigens are known for them. Sequencing used blood, either unsorted or a sorted T cell fraction (not recorded which). These receptors were collected from a male donor with ankylosing spondylitis.

This clonotype was counted ten times or more. This sequence joins TRBV5-1 and TRBJ2-1, with 7 bases fitting TRBD2. Trimming cost V 1 base and J 6 bases; bases outside gene matches: 1. Germline V lookup: CDR1 SGHRS, CDR2 YFSETQ. The CDR3 is made up of 13 amino acids. As DNA, the CDR3 is TGCGCCAGCAGCTTGACTAGCGTCAATGAGCAGTTCTTC. Protein sequence: CASSLTSVNEQFF.

The chain joins TRBV18 to TRBJ2-2; 11 bases align to TRBD2. The CDR3 runs 16 residues. Per germline, CDR1 KGHSH and CDR2 LQKENI. The trim removed 0 bases at V and 3 bases at J, leaving 0 bases unmatched. As DNA, the CDR3 is TGTGCCAGCTCACCACCGGGACTAGCGGACACCGGGGAGCTGTTTTTT. This sequence encodes CASSPPGLADTGELFF.

This clonotype has only a few counts. The chain combines TRBV5-1 with TRBJ2-3, with D possibly being TRBD2 (6 bases). Germline V CDR1 and CDR2: SGHRS, YFSETQ. Trimming shortened V by 6 bases and J by 3 bases, and 14 bases separated the two germline ends. This CDR3 contains 14 residues. Written as DNA, the CDR3 is TGCGCCAGCAATGAGGCCGGGAGTACAGATACGCAGTATTTT. Protein: CASNEAGSTDTQYF. Full variable domain (rest looked up from reference TRBV5-1 and TRBJ2-3): KAGVTQTPRYLIKTRGQQVTLSCSPISGHRSVSWYQQTPGQGLQFLFEYFSETQRNKGNFPGRFSGRQFSNSRSEMNVSTLELGDSALYLCASNEAGSTDTQYFGPGTRLTVL.

Many counts were recorded for this clonotype. This rearrangement joins TRBV12-3 or TRBV12-4 to TRBJ1-5; D might be TRBD1 (5 bases). Trimming shortened V by 6 bases and J by 11 bases, and 14 bases separated the two germline ends. The CDR3 extends over 12 amino acids. The CDR3 region is CASSHVLGAQHF. CDR3 coding DNA: TGTGCCAGCAGCCACGTCTTGGGGGCCCAGCATTTT.

The chain is built from TRBV7-2 and TRBJ1-1, with a possible D match to TRBD1 (5 bases). V lost 1 base and J lost 10, with 16 bases in between. Per the germline V gene, CDR1 is SGHTA and CDR2 is FQGNSA. The CDR3 length is 14 residues. The CDR3, as DNA: TGTGCCAGCAGCTTAGGAGGGGCTCAGGGCCGAGCTTTCTTT. Translating it yields CASSLGGAQGRAFF.

This chain joins TRBV7-2 and TRBJ2-5, with D maybe TRBD1 (6 bases). The V gene's germline CDR1 is SGHTA and CDR2 FQGNSA. The CDR3 length is 17 residues. The V gene lost 0 bases and the J gene lost 2 bases, with 16 bases spanning the gap. As DNA, the CDR3 is TGTGCCAGCAGCTTAGCGAAGTGGGGGACAACGCAAGAGACCCAGTACTTC. This encodes CASSLAKWGTTQETQYF.

The table lists this clonotype with many counts. The chain recombines TRBV29-1 with TRBJ2-5, with TRBD2 matching over 9 bases. This CDR3 is built from 17 residues. The junction had 9 bases not matched to a gene; V was cut back by 0 bases and J by 1 base. Germline assignment: CDR1 SQVTM and CDR2 ANQGSEA. The chain's CDR3 is CSVEDRGLAGIQETQYF. For the CDR3, the DNA is TGCAGCGTTGAAGATCGAGGGCTAGCGGGAATCCAAGAGACCCAGTACTTC.

J is TRBJ1-2 and V is TRBV11-3; no definite D call. Trimming cost V 5 bases and J 7 bases, with 11 bases left between them. CDR1 SGHNT and CDR2 YENEEA come from the germline V gene. The CDR3 spans 12 residues. The CDR3 nucleotides are TGTGCCAGCAGCCTTAGACGGAGTGGCTACACCTTC. Translated, it gives CASSLRRSGYTF.

This clonotype was seen ten or more times. The chain combines TRBV24-1 with TRBJ2-5, with 9 nucleotides matching TRBD1. With 3 bases clipped from V and 1 base from J, the junction kept 8 bases outside the gene matches. This CDR3 is built from 17 residues. The germline gives CDR1 KGHDR, CDR2 SFDVKD. The CDR3 loop reads CATSDPGGQGSQETQYF. CDR3 DNA sequence: TGTGCCACCAGTGATCCGGGGGGACAGGGCTCCCAAGAGACCCAGTACTTC.

There are many counts of this clonotype. The CDR3, as DNA: TGCGCCAGCAGCTTACTAGCGGGAGGGAGCTCCTACAATGAGCAGTTCTTC. Translation: CASSLLAGGSSYNEQFF. V is TRBV5-1 and J is TRBJ2-1, with 13 bases fitting TRBD2. The CDR3 is 17 residues long. The germline V gene has CDR1 SGHRS and CDR2 YFSETQ. V shed 2 bases and J 0 bases; nucleotides not matched to a gene: 2.